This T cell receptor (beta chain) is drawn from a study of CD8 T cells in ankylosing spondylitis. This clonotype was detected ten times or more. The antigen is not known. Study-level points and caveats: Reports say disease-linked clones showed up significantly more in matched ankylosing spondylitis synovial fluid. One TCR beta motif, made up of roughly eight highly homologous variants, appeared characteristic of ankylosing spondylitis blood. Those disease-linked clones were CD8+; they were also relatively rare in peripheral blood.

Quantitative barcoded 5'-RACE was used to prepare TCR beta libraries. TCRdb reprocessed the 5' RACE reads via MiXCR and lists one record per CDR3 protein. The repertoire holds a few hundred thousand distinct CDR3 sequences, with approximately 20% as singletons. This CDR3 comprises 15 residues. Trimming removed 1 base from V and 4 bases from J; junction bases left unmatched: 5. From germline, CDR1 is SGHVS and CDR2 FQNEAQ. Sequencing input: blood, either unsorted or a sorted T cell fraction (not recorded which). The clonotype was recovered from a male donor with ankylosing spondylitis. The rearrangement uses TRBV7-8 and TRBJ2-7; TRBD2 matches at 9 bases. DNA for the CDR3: TGTGCCAGCAGCTTAGAGGTAGCGGGGGAGTACGAGCAGTACTTC. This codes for CASSLEVAGEYEQYF.